Below, one TCR beta chain is given with its context. The ends were cut back, 1 base at V and 4 bases at J, with 13 bases in the middle. Germline V gene sequence: CDR1 LGHNA, CDR2 YSLEER. The CDR3 spans 15 residues. The data are from a study of blood T cell repertoires in COVID-19. Turning to the study itself: There were acute and convalescent COVID-19 samples, and they came from the United States, Italy and Spain.

In the authors' workflow: Reference gene primer amplification gave nucleated cell count estimates. The method was immunoSEQ multiplex PCR; TCRdb's version includes in-frame clones alone and lacks a portion of them. V, J and clone size are those of that table, while D and trimming were read from the DNA. The sample consists of some 250,000 clones, 70% to 90% of them appearing once. What was sequenced was peripheral blood. This clonotype was sampled from a human donor in a cohort sampled during active COVID-19. The J gene is TRBJ2-5, the V gene TRBV4-3; a possible D gene is TRBD2 (5 bases). The CDR3 DNA is TGCGCCAGCAGCCAAGGGGTGGGGAGTCCAGAGACCCAGTACTTC. As protein: CASSQGVGSPETQYF.